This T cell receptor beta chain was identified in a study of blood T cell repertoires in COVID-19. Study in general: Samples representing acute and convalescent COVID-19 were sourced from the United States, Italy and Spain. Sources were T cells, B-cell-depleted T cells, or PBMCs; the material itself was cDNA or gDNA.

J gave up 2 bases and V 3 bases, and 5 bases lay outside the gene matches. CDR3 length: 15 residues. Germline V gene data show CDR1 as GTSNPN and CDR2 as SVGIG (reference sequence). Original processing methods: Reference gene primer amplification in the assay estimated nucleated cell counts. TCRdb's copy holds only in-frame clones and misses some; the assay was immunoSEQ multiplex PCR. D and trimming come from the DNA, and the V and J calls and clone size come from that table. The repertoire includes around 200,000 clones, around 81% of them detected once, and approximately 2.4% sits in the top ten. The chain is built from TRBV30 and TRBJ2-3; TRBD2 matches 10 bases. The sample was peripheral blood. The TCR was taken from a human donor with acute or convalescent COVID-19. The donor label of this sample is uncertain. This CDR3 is CAWRQAGGTTDTQYF. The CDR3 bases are TGTGCCTGGAGGCAAGCGGGGGGGACCACAGATACGCAGTATTTT.